The T cell receptor (beta chain) under discussion was sequenced for a study of T cells in Graves' hyperthyroidism and ophthalmopathy. Germline V gene sequence: CDR1 DFQATT, CDR2 SNEGSKA (reference sequence). CDR3 size: 12 residues. V lost 0 bases to trimming and J lost 8 bases, with 7 bases between them. General study results and limits: Peripheral blood also featured most of the thyroid clonotypes expanded above 0.001.

For ophthalmopathy patients, the Clinical Activity Score was at least 3 and the NOSPECS grade at least 4; duration was under 3 months. Diagnosis relied on clinical symptoms, serum thyroxine and TRAb, thyroid ultrasound and orbital computed tomography. The table lists this clonotype with a few counts. Its antigen is not known. TCR beta CDR3 regions were amplified from RNA. The primer set for the first-round RT-PCR of the TCR CDR3 was HTBI. Each CDR3 protein gets one entry after TCRdb re-called the multiplex PCR reads with MiXCR. The sample yields 300,000 to 500,000 distinct CDR3 sequences, over 11% seen once.

This TCR was recovered from a middle-aged man with Graves' ophthalmopathy. The gene calls are TRBV20-1 and TRBJ1-4; D remains unclear. The sequencing input was blood. Written as DNA, the CDR3 is TGCAGTGCTAGAGATCTTGGGGAAAAACTGTTTTTT. Its protein is CSARDLGEKLFF.